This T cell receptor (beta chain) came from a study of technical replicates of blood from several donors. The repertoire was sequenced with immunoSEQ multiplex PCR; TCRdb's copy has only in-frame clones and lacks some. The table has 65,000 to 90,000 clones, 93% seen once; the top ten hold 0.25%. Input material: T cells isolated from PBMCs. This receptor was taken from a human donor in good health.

CDR3 nucleotide sequence: TGTGCCACCAGCAGGGCAGGGGTATCCTACGAGCAGTACTTC. Its protein product is CATSRAGVSYEQYF. This chain joins TRBV15 and TRBJ2-7; weak D call: TRBD1 (6 bases). V lost 3 bases to trimming and J lost 1 base, with 10 bases between them. CDR1 is LNHNV and CDR2 is YYDKDF in the germline V gene (reference sequence). This CDR3 has 14 amino acids.